Listed below are T cell receptor beta chains from one sample, sequenced in a study of cytomegalovirus exposure and HLA in healthy donors. Measured with immunoSEQ multiplex PCR; TCRdb has only the in-frame clones, and not every one. The sample lists approximately 180,000 clones, around 81% occurring once. The sequenced sample consisted of PBMCs. These receptor sequences come from a young man in good health and CMV-seronegative. Both conserved end residues are part of each CDR3. A D gene is named only where the DNA matches it firmly. Not all rows give a size; the values are once, few, many and, for expanded clones, a class.

TRBD1 | - | TRBJ2-7 | TRBV4-1 | CASSQVGFGTGDKQYF | TGCGCCAGCAGCCAAGTGGGGTTCGGGACAGGGGATAAGCAGTACTTC
TRBD1 | once | TRBJ1-1 | TRBV2 | CASRQGAGSEAFF | TGTGCCAGCAGGCAGGGGGCAGGGTCTGAAGCTTTCTTT
- | - | TRBJ2-4 | TRBV28 | CASSSQKNIQYF | TGTGCCAGCAGTTCCCAGAAAAACATTCAGTACTTC
- | - | TRBJ1-5 | TRBV19 | CASATGSNQPQHF | TGTGCCTCAGCGACAGGTAGCAATCAGCCCCAGCATTTT
- | - | TRBJ2-1 | TRBV7-9 | CSSSPPVLATTNEQFF | TGTTCCAGCAGCCCACCCGTACTTGCGACTACCAATGAGCAGTTCTTC
- | once | TRBJ2-7 | TRBV15 | CATSRDLASAYEQYF | TGTGCCACCAGCAGAGATCTAGCGTCTGCCTACGAGCAGTACTTC
- | - | TRBJ2-3 | TRBV4-3 | CASSQKIVPTGGQYF | TGCGCCAGCAGCCAAAAAATCGTGCCGACCGGGGGGCAGTATTTT
TRBD1 | - | TRBJ1-2 | TRBV7-3 | CASSPRDSNYGYTF | TGTGCCAGCAGCCCACGGGACAGCAACTATGGCTACACCTTC
TRBD1 | - | TRBJ2-5 | TRBV12-5 | CASGLTTGFDQETQYF | TGTGCTAGTGGTTTGACGACAGGGTTCGACCAAGAGACCCAGTACTTC
- | - | TRBJ2-5 | TRBV28 | CASSLSRGQETQYF | TGTGCCAGCAGTTTAAGTCGGGGCCAAGAGACCCAGTACTTC
TRBD1 | - | TRBJ2-5 | TRBV25-1 | CASSELRQGAETQYF | TGTGCCAGCAGTGAATTGCGACAGGGGGCCGAGACCCAGTACTTC
- | few | TRBJ2-7 | TRBV29-1 | CSVEDSRGYEQYF | TGCAGCGTTGAGGACAGCCGGGGCTACGAGCAGTACTTC
- | - | TRBJ2-3 | TRBV7-2 | CASSDGLNLHTDTQYF | TGTGCCAGCAGCGACGGGTTGAACTTACATACAGATACGCAGTATTTT
- | - | TRBJ2-5 | TRBV6-1 | CASMRRRVHPETQYF | TGTGCCAGCATGAGGCGCAGGGTACACCCAGAGACCCAGTACTTC
TRBD1 | - | TRBJ1-2 | TRBV27 | CASSFGDRDYGYTF | TGTGCCAGCAGTTTTGGAGACAGGGACTATGGCTACACCTTC
- | - | TRBJ1-5 | TRBV7-8 | CASSLGIEQPQHF | TGTGCCAGCAGCCTTGGCATTGAACAGCCCCAGCATTTT
- | - | TRBJ1-5 | TRBV5-6 | CASSRTAEPQHF | TGTGCCAGCAGCCGGACTGCCGAGCCCCAGCATTTT
TRBD1 | - | TRBJ1-2 | TRBV6-6 | CASRRQGNYGYTF | TGTGCCAGCAGAAGACAGGGGAACTATGGCTACACCTTC
TRBD2 | - | TRBJ2-3 | TRBV5-1 | CASSLTSGGGTDTQYF | TGCGCCAGCAGTCTGACTAGCGGGGGGGGCACAGATACGCAGTATTTT
TRBD2 | - | TRBJ2-5 | TRBV7-3 | CASSPGVAGETQYF | TGTGCCAGCAGCCCTGGGGTAGCGGGAGAGACCCAGTACTTC
TRBD2 | - | TRBJ2-5 | TRBV5-1 | CASRRDSGSGQETQYF | TGCGCCAGCAGGCGGGATAGCGGGAGTGGGCAAGAGACCCAGTACTTC
- | once | TRBJ2-7 | TRBV28 | CASSLGRVVGTYEQYF | TGTGCCAGCAGTTTAGGCAGGGTAGTAGGGACCTACGAGCAGTACTTC
TRBD1 | - | TRBJ2-1 | TRBV13 | CASSLGGTGLSSYNEQFF | TGTGCCAGCAGCTTAGGAGGGACAGGGTTAAGCTCCTACAATGAGCAGTTCTTC
TRBD1 | - | TRBJ1-1 | TRBV19 | CASGRTGTLNTEAFF | TGTGCCAGTGGGCGGACAGGGACTTTGAACACTGAAGCTTTCTTT
TRBD1 | - | TRBJ1-2 | TRBV5-8 | CASSRPGTGRDSTSGYTF | TGTGCCAGCAGCAGGCCCGGGACAGGGAGAGATTCAACTAGTGGCTACACCTTC